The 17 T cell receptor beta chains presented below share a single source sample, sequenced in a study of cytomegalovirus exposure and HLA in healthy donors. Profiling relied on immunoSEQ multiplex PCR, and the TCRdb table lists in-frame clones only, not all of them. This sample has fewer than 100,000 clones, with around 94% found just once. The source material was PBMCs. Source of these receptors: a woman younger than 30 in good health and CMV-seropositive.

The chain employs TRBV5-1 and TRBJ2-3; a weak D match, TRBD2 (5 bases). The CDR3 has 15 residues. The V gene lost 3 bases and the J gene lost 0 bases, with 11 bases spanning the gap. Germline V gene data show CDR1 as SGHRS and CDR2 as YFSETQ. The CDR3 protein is CASSSGLYSTDTQYF. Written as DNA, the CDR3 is TGCGCCAGCAGCTCCGGACTCTATAGCACAGATACGCAGTATTTT. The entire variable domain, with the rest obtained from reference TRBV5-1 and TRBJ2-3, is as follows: KAGVTQTPRYLIKTRGQQVTLSCSPISGHRSVSWYQQTPGQGLQFLFEYFSETQRNKGNFPGRFSGRQFSNSRSEMNVSTLELGDSALYLCASSSGLYSTDTQYFGPGTRLTVL.

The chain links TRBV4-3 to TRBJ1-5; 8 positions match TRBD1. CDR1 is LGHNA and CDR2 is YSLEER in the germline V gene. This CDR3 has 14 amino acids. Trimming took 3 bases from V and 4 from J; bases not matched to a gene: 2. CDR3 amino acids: CASSHGTGNQPQHF. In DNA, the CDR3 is TGCGCCAGCAGCCATGGGACAGGAAATCAGCCCCAGCATTTT.

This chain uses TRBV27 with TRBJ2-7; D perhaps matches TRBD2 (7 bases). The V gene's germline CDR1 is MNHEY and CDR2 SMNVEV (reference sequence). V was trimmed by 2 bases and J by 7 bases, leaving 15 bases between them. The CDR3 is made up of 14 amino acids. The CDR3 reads CASSLGAGAREQYF. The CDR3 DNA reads TGTGCCAGCAGTTTAGGGGCGGGGGCGCGTGAGCAGTACTTC.

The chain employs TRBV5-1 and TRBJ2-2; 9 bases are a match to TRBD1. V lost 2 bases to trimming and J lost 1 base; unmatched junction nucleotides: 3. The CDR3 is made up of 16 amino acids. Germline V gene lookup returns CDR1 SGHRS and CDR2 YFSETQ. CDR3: CASSFRDRVNTGELFF. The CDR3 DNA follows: TGCGCCAGCAGCTTCCGGGACAGGGTGAACACCGGGGAGCTGTTTTTT.

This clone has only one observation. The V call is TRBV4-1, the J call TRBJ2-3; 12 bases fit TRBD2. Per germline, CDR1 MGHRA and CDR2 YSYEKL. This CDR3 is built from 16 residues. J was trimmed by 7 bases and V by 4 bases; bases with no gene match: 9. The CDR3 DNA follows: TGCGCCAGCAGCCGATATCTAGCGGGAGGGCCTTATACGCAGTATTTT. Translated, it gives CASSRYLAGGPYTQYF.

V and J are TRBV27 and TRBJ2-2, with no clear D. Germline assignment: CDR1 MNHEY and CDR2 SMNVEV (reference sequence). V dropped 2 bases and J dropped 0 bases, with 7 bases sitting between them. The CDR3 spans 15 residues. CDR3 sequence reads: CASSLAASNTGELFF. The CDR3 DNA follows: TGTGCCAGCAGTTTAGCGGCCTCGAACACCGGGGAGCTGTTTTTT.

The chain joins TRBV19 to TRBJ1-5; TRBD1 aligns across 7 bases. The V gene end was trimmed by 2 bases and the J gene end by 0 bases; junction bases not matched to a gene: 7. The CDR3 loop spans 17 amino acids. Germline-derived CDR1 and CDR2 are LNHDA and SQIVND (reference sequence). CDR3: CASSIWDRPYSNQPQHF. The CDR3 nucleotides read TGTGCCAGTAGTATATGGGACAGACCCTATAGCAATCAGCCCCAGCATTTT. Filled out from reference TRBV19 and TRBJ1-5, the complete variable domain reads DGGITQSPKYLFRKEGQNVTLSCEQNLNHDAMYWYRQDPGQGLRLIYYSQIVNDFQKGDIAEGYSVSREKKESFPLTVTSAQKNPTAFYLCASSIWDRPYSNQPQHFGDGTRLSIL.

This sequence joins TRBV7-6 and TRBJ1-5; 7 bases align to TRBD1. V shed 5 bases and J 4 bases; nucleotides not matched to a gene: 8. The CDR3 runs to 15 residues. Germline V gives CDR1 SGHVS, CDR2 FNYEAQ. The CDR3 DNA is TGTGCCAGCAGCGAGGGACAGAGTTGGAATCAGCCCCAGCATTTT. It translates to CASSEGQSWNQPQHF.

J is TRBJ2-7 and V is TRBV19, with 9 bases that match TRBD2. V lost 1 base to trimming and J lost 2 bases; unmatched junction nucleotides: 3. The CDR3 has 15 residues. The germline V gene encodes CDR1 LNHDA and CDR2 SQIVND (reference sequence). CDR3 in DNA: TGTGCCAGTAGTATAGGCCTAGCGGGGCCCTACGAGCAGTACTTC. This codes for CASSIGLAGPYEQYF. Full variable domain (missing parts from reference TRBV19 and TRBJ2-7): DGGITQSPKYLFRKEGQNVTLSCEQNLNHDAMYWYRQDPGQGLRLIYYSQIVNDFQKGDIAEGYSVSREKKESFPLTVTSAQKNPTAFYLCASSIGLAGPYEQYFGPGTRLTVT.

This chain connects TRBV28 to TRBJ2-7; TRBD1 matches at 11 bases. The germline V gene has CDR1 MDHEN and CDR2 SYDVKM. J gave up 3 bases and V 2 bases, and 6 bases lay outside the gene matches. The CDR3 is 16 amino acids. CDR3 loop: CASSLRGGQGVYEQYF. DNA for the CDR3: TGTGCCAGCAGTTTAAGGGGGGGACAGGGGGTCTACGAGCAGTACTTC.

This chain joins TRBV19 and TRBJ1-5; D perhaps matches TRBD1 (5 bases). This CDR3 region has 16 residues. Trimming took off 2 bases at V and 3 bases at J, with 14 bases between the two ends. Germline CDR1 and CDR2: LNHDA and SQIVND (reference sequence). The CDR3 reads CASSISTENYNQPQHF. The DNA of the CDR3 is TGTGCCAGTAGTATATCGACAGAAAACTACAATCAGCCCCAGCATTTT.

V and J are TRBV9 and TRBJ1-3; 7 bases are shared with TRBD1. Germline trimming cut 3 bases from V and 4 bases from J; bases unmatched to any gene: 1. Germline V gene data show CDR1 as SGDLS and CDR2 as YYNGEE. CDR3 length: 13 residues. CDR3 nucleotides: TGTGCCAGCAGCGGGGGACAGGGAAACACCATATATTTT. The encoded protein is CASSGGQGNTIYF.

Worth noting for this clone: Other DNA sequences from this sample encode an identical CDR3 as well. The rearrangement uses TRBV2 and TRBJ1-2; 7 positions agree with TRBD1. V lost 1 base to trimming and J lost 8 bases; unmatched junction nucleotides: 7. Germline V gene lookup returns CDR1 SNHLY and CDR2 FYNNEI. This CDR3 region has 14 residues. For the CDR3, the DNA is TGTGCCAGCAGTGAAGAAGACAGGGCTGGAGGCTACACCTTC. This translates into CASSEEDRAGGYTF.

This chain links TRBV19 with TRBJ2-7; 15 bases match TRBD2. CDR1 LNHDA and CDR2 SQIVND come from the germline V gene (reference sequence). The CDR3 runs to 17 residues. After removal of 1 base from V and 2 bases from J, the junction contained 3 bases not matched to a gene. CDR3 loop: CASSIGRTSGRAYEQYF. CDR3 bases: TGTGCCAGTAGTATAGGAAGGACTAGCGGGAGGGCCTACGAGCAGTACTTC. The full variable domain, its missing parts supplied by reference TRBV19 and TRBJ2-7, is DGGITQSPKYLFRKEGQNVTLSCEQNLNHDAMYWYRQDPGQGLRLIYYSQIVNDFQKGDIAEGYSVSREKKESFPLTVTSAQKNPTAFYLCASSIGRTSGRAYEQYFGPGTRLTVT.

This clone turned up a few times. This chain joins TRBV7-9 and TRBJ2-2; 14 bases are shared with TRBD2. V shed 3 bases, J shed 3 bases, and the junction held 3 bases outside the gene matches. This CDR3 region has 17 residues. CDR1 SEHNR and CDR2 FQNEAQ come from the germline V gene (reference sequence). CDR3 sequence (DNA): TGTGCCAGCAGCTTGGGACTAGCGGGGGCCTACACCGGGGAGCTGTTTTTT. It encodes CASSLGLAGAYTGELFF.

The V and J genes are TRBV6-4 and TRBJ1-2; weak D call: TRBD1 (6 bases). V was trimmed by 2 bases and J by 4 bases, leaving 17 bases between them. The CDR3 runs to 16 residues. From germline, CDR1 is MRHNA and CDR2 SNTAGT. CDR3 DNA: TGTGCCAGCAGTGACACCCCACAGGGCTTTGCCTATGGCTACACCTTC. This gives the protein CASSDTPQGFAYGYTF.

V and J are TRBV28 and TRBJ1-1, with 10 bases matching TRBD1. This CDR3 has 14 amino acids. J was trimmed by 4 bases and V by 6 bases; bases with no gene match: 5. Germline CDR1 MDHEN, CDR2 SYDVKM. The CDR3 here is CASRKGDRGTEAFF. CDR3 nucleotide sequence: TGTGCCAGCAGAAAAGGGGACAGGGGCACTGAAGCTTTCTTT.